The T cell receptor (beta chain) under discussion was sequenced for a study of regulatory T cells in long-lasting Graves disease. V lost 5 bases and J lost 4; bases outside the gene matches: 5. The CDR3 has 15 residues. Germline values: CDR1 SGHAT, CDR2 FQNNGV. iRepertoire HTBI primers and Arm-PCR of CDR3 regions built TCR beta libraries. Using its own MiXCR run on the multiplex PCR reads, TCRdb lists one record per CDR3 protein. The profile shows some 560,000 distinct CDR3 sequences, 15% to 20% of them singletons. Time point noted: newly diagnosed GD, antithyroid drugs for less than 3 months. The TCR library was prepared using RNA isolated from PBMCs. It was by American Thyroid Association guidelines that Graves' disease was diagnosed. This same sample was also taken into another study, of T cells in Graves' hyperthyroidism and ophthalmopathy. That publication notes: TCR CDR3 regions were first amplified by RT-PCR with HTBI primers. Before onset, ophthalmopathy was predicted by the model a median around 6 months earlier.

This sample comprised peripheral blood mononuclear cells (PBMCs), obtained at new diagnosis, from a patient treated with antithyroid drugs. The V and J genes are TRBV11-2 and TRBJ2-2; 9 bases are a match to TRBD1. This sequence was found in a woman aged 40 to 65 with Graves disease. The CDR3 region is CASSPGTGSTGELFF. CDR3 nucleotides: TGTGCCAGCAGCCCCGGGACAGGGAGCACCGGGGAGCTGTTTTTT.